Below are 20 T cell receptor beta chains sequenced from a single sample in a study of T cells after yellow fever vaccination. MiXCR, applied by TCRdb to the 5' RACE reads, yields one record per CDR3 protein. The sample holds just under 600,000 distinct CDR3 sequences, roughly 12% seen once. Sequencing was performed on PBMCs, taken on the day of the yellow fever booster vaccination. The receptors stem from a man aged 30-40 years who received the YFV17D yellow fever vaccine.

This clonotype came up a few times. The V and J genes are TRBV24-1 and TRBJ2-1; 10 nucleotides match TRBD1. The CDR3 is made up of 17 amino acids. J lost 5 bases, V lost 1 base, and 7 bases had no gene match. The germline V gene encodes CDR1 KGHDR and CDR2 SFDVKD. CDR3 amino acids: CATSDLSGTGVDNEQFF. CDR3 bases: TGTGCCACCAGTGATTTATCCGGGACAGGGGTTGACAATGAGCAGTTCTTC.

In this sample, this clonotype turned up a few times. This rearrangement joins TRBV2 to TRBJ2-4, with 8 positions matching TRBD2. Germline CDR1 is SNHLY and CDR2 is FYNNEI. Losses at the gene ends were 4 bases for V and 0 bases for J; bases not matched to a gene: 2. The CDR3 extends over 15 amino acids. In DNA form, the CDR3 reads TGTGCCAGCAGTGGTCTAGCGGGAGCCAAAAACATTCAGTACTTC. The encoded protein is CASSGLAGAKNIQYF.

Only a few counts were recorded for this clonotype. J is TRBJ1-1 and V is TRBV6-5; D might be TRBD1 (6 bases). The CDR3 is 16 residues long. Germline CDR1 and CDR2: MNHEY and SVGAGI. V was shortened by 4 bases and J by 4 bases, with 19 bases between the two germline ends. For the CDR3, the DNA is TGTGCCAGCAGTTTGGTTTTGATCCAGGGGAGCACTGAAGCTTTCTTT. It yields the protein CASSLVLIQGSTEAFF.

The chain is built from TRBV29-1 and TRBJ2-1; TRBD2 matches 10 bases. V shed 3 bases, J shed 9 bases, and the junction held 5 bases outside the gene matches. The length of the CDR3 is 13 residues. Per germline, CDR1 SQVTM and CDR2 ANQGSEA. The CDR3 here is CSVDASGSGEQFF. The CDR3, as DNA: TGCAGCGTTGACGCTAGCGGGAGTGGTGAGCAGTTCTTC.

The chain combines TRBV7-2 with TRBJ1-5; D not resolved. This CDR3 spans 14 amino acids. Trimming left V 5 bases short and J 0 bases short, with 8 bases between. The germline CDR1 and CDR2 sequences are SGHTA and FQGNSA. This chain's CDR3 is CASSRLDSNQPQHF. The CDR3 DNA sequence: TGTGCCAGCAGCCGGCTGGATAGCAATCAGCCCCAGCATTTT. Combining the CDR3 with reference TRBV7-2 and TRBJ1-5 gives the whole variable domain GAGVSQSPSNKVTEKGKDVELRCDPISGHTALYWYRQSLGQGLEFLIYFQGNSAPDKSGLPSDRFSAERTGGSVSTLTIQRTQQEDSAVYLCASSRLDSNQPQHFGDGTRLSIL.

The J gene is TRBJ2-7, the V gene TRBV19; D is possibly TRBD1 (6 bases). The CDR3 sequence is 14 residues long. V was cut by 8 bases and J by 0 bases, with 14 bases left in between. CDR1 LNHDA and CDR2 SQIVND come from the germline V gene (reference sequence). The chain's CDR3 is CASAGQSSSYEQYF. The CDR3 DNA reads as TGTGCCAGTGCCGGACAGTCGAGCTCCTACGAGCAGTACTTC.

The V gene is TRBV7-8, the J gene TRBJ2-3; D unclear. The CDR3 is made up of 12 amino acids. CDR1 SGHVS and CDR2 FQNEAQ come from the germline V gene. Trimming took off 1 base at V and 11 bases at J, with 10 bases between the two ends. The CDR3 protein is CASSLVPGGQYF. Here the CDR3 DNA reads TGTGCCAGCAGCTTAGTCCCCGGCGGGCAGTATTTT.

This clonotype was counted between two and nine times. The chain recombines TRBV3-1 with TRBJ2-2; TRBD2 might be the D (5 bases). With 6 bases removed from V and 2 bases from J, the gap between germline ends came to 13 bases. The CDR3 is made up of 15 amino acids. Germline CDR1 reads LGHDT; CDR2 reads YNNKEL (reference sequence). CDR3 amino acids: CASRGIASNTGELFF. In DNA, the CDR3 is TGTGCCAGCAGGGGAATAGCGTCTAACACCGGGGAGCTGTTTTTT.

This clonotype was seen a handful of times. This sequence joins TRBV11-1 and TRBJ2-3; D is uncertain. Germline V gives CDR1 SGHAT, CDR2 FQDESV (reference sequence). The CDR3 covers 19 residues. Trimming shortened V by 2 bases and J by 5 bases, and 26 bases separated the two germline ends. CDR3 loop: CASSLFPRRFQSFRDTQYF. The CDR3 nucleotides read TGTGCCAGCAGCTTATTCCCGAGAAGATTCCAGTCATTCCGAGATACGCAGTATTTT.

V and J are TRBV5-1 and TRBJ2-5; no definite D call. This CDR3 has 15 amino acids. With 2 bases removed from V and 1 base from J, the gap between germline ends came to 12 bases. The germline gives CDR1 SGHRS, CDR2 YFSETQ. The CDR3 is CASSFGSWGQETQYF. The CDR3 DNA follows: TGCGCCAGCAGCTTTGGTTCTTGGGGCCAAGAGACCCAGTACTTC.

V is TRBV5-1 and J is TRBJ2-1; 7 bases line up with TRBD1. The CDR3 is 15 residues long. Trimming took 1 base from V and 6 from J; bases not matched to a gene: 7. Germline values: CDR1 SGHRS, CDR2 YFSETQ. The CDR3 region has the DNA TGCGCCAGCAGCTTGCGGGACAGAGTTTTCAATGAGCAGTTCTTC. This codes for CASSLRDRVFNEQFF. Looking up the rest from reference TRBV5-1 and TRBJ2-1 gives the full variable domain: KAGVTQTPRYLIKTRGQQVTLSCSPISGHRSVSWYQQTPGQGLQFLFEYFSETQRNKGNFPGRFSGRQFSNSRSEMNVSTLELGDSALYLCASSLRDRVFNEQFFGPGTRLTVL.

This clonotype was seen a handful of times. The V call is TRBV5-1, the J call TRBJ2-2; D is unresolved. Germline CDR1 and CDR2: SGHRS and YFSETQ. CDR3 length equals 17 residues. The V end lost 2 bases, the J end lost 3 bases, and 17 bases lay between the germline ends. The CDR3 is CASSLAKLPPHTGELFF. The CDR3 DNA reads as TGCGCCAGCAGCTTAGCGAAGCTGCCCCCTCACACCGGGGAGCTGTTTTTT.

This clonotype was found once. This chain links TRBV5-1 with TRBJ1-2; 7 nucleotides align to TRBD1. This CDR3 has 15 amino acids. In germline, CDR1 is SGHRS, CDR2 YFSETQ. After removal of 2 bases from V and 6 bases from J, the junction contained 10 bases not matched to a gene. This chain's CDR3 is CASSFRDSPSNGYTF. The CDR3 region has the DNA TGCGCCAGCAGCTTCCGGGACAGTCCTTCAAATGGCTACACCTTC.

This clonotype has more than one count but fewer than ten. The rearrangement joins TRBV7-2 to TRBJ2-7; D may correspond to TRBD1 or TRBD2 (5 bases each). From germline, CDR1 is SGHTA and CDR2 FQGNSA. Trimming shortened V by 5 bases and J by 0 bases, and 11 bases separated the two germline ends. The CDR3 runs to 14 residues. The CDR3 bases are TGTGCCAGCAGCGCCTTGGGACCCTCCTACGAGCAGTACTTC. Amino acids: CASSALGPSYEQYF.

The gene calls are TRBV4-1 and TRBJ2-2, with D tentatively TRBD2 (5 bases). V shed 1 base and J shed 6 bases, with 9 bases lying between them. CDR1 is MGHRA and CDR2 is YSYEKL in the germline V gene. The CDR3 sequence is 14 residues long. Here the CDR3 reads CASSQAEGAGELFF. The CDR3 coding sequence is TGCGCCAGCAGCCAAGCCGAGGGTGCCGGGGAGCTGTTTTTT.

CDR3 coding DNA: TGTGCCAGCAGTTTAAGGTCTAGCGGGAGTATCACCGGGGAGCTGTTTTTT. Protein sequence: CASSLRSSGSITGELFF. The V call is TRBV27, the J call TRBJ2-2; 10 bases match TRBD2. The J segment lost 4 bases and the V segment lost 2 bases, leaving 7 bases of the junction unmatched. This CDR3 is 17 amino acids long. From germline, CDR1 is MNHEY and CDR2 SMNVEV (reference sequence).

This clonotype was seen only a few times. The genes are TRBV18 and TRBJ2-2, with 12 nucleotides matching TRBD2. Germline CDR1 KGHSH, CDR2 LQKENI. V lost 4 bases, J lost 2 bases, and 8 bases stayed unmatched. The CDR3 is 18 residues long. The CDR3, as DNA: TGTGCCAGCTCACGGGGACTAGCGGGCGAGATAAACACCGGGGAGCTGTTTTTT. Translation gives CASSRGLAGEINTGELFF.

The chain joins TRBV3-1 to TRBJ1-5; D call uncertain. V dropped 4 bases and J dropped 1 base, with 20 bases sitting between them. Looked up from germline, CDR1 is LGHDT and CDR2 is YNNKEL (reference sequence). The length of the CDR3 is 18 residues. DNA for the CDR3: TGTGCCAGCAGCCCCGGGCGTAGGGCTGGGGAGAGCAATCAGCCCCAGCATTTT. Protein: CASSPGRRAGESNQPQHF.

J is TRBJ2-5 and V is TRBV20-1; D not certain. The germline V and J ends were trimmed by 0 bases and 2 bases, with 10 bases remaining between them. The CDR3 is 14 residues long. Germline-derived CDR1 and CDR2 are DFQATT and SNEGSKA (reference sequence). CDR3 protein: CSARDPQMQETQYF. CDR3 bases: TGCAGTGCTAGAGATCCCCAAATGCAAGAGACCCAGTACTTC.

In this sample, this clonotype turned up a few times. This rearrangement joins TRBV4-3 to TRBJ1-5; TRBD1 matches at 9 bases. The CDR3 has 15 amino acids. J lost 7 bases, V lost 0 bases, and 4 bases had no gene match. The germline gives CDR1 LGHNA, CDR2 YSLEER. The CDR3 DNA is TGCGCCAGCAGCCAAGATCGGACAGGGGACCAGCCCCAGCATTTT. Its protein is CASSQDRTGDQPQHF.